This entry lists 13 T cell receptor beta chains sequenced from one sample in a study of blood T cell repertoires in COVID-19. Here immunoSEQ multiplex PCR was the method, and the copy in TCRdb shows in-frame clones only, minus some. The data hold roughly 150,000 clones, with 70% to 90% observed a single time. The sample was peripheral blood. Receptors originate from a human donor in a cohort sampled during active COVID-19.

The V and J genes are TRBV6-5 and TRBJ1-2; possibly TRBD1 for D (6 bases). Germline-derived CDR1 and CDR2 are MNHEY and SVGAGI. CDR3 size: 14 residues. V was pared by 7 bases and J by 8 bases, with 20 bases between. The CDR3 sequence is CASTPTGQRRGYTF. CDR3 bases: TGTGCCAGCACCCCTACTGGACAGCGTCGGGGCTACACCTTC.

V gene TRBV7-2 combines with J gene TRBJ2-5; D is uncertain. Germline V CDR1 and CDR2: SGHTA, FQGNSA. CDR3 length equals 11 residues. The ends were cut back, 5 bases at V and 5 bases at J, with 6 bases in the middle. CDR3 amino acids: CASSARETQYF. CDR3 DNA: TGTGCCAGCAGCGCCCGGGAGACCCAGTACTTC.

This clone has just one count. The J gene is TRBJ2-5, the V gene TRBV4-1; D perhaps matches TRBD1 (5 bases). The CDR3 has 17 amino acids. Germline V lookup: CDR1 MGHRA, CDR2 YSYEKL. V was pared by 4 bases and J by 4 bases, with 22 bases between. The DNA of the CDR3 is TGCGCCAGCAGCCCCTACCTGCCCCCAGGGTGTCCAGAGACCCAGTACTTC. Translating it yields CASSPYLPPGCPETQYF.

This clone was seen a single time. The gene calls are TRBV30 and TRBJ2-7; D possibly corresponds to TRBD1 (5 bases). This CDR3 has 11 residues. The germline V and J ends were trimmed by 5 bases and 2 bases, with 7 bases remaining between them. Germline loops: CDR1 GTSNPN, CDR2 SVGIG (reference sequence). CDR3 nucleotides: TGTGCCTGGGACAGTCCCTACGAGCAGTACTTC. This gives the protein CAWDSPYEQYF. The whole variable domain, filled in from reference TRBV30 and TRBJ2-7, reads SQTIHQWPATLVQPVGSPLSLECTVEGTSNPNLYWYRQAAGRGLQLLFYSVGIGQISSEVPQNLSASRPQDRQFILSSKKLLLSDSGFYLCAWDSPYEQYFGPGTRLTVT.

The CDR3 nucleotides are TGTGCCAGCAGCTTAGGGGGCTACAATCAGCCCCAGCATTTT. This codes for CASSLGGYNQPQHF. The chain links TRBV7-2 to TRBJ1-5, with D maybe TRBD1 (5 bases). Germline V gene sequence: CDR1 SGHTA, CDR2 FQGNSA. The CDR3 loop spans 14 amino acids. V lost 1 base and J 3 bases, leaving 7 bases between the germline ends.

The chain carries TRBV7-9 and TRBJ2-3, with TRBD2 as a possible D gene (5 bases). CDR3 length: 14 residues. CDR1 SEHNR and CDR2 FQNEAQ come from the germline V gene (reference sequence). V dropped 0 bases and J dropped 1 base, with 5 bases sitting between them. For the CDR3, the DNA is TGTGCCAGCAGCTTAGCTAGCGGCACAGATACGCAGTATTTT. Amino acid sequence: CASSLASGTDTQYF. The whole variable domain, filled in from reference TRBV7-9 and TRBJ2-3, reads DTGVSQNPRHKITKRGQNVTFRCDPISEHNRLYWYRQTLGQGPEFLTYFQNEAQLEKSRLLSDRFSAERPKGSFSTLEIQRTEQGDSAMYLCASSLASGTDTQYFGPGTRLTVL.

V is TRBV7-9 and J is TRBJ1-4, with D hard to call. V was cut by 5 bases and J by 7 bases, with 11 bases left in between. The CDR3 spans 13 residues. CDR1 and CDR2 from the germline V gene are SEHNR and FQNEAQ (reference sequence). The CDR3 DNA reads as TGTGCCAGCAGCCCAAATCGGGTTGAAAAACTGTTTTTT. Its protein is CASSPNRVEKLFF.

The chain recombines TRBV7-6 with TRBJ2-3; tentative D call: TRBD2 (5 bases). V was clipped by 1 base and J by 4 bases, with 12 bases between them. This CDR3 comprises 15 residues. CDR1 and CDR2 from the germline V gene are SGHVS and FNYEAQ. The CDR3 protein is CASSLGGAVADTQYF. In DNA form, the CDR3 reads TGTGCCAGCAGCTTAGGGGGAGCAGTAGCAGATACGCAGTATTTT.

CDR3 nucleotides: TGCGCCAGCAGTGAGTTTCTGCCAGGGAAACGCGGTGGCTACACCTTC. Its translation: CASSEFLPGKRGGYTF. The chain links TRBV10-2 to TRBJ1-2; perhaps TRBD1 as D (5 bases). The CDR3 is 16 amino acids. V was shortened by 1 base and J by 7 bases, with 19 bases between the two germline ends. The germline CDR1 and CDR2 sequences are WSHSY and SAAADI.

The rearrangement links TRBV18 to TRBJ2-3; D unresolved. Germline V gives CDR1 KGHSH, CDR2 LQKENI. The CDR3 is 14 residues long. Trimming removed 3 bases at V and 4 bases at J, with 11 bases between. This chain's CDR3 is CASSPGRGPDTQYF. The DNA of the CDR3 is TGTGCCAGCTCACCCGGCCGCGGCCCAGATACGCAGTATTTT.

The rearrangement uses TRBV4-2 and TRBJ2-4; D is unresolved. CDR3 length: 16 amino acids. V was trimmed by 0 bases and J by 0 bases, leaving 9 bases between them. Germline V gene sequence: CDR1 LGHNA, CDR2 YNFKEQ. The CDR3 DNA reads TGTGCCAGCAGCCAAGAGTCGGAGCTAGCCAAAAACATTCAGTACTTC. Encoded protein: CASSQESELAKNIQYF.

This chain uses TRBV7-2 with TRBJ1-1, with a weak D call TRBD1 (5 bases). The germline V gene has CDR1 SGHTA and CDR2 FQGNSA. Deletions cut 2 bases from V and 0 bases from J, with 7 bases between. CDR3 length: 14 amino acids. The CDR3 region has the DNA TGTGCCAGCAGCTTACGACAGATGAACACTGAAGCTTTCTTT. Translating gives CASSLRQMNTEAFF.

V usage is TRBV5-5 and J usage is TRBJ2-1; 9 bases fit TRBD2. Germline V gene data show CDR1 as SGHKS and CDR2 as YYEKEE (reference sequence). J was trimmed by 1 base and V by 6 bases; bases with no gene match: 5. This CDR3 has 15 residues. In DNA form, the CDR3 reads TGTGCCAGCACCCTAGCGGGACTGTCCTACAATGAGCAGTTCTTC. Residues: CASTLAGLSYNEQFF.